This T cell receptor beta chain stems from a study of blood T cell repertoires in COVID-19. About the research overall: Spain, Italy and the United States supplied samples that represented acute and convalescent COVID-19.

Using immunoSEQ multiplex PCR, the repertoire was profiled, and TCRdb retains in-frame clones only, with some absent. The repertoire includes about 170,000 clones, roughly 83% of them detected once, and roughly 9.5% sits in the top ten. V was cut by 5 bases and J by 7 bases, with 14 bases left in between. This CDR3 comprises 13 residues. CDR1 and CDR2 (germline): SGHAT, FQDESV (reference sequence). The origin of this receptor is a woman aged 80 or over with active or convalescent COVID-19. The chain uses TRBV11-1 and TRBJ1-2, with a possible D match to TRBD1 (5 bases). Sequenced material: peripheral blood. CDR3 coding DNA: TGTGCCAGCAGCCTGACAGTGGCTGGTGGCTACACCTTC. Encoded protein: CASSLTVAGGYTF.